The source of this T cell receptor beta chain is a study of cytomegalovirus exposure and HLA in healthy donors. Background on the study: An earlier analysis identified 117 million unique TCR beta sequences in 170 million or so T cells. Whole-study results and caveats: Sequencing artifact likely explains a cluster of highly shared sequence variants.

In the case of this clone: As yet, its antigen is unknown.

Trimming pared 4 bases from V and 5 bases from J, leaving 15 bases between. Looked up from germline, CDR1 is SGHDT and CDR2 is YYEEEE. CDR3 length: 15 amino acids. Primers for the PCR totalled 60 Vbeta and 13 Jbeta. Only in-frame clones appear in the TCRdb table, and some are missing; sequencing was by immunoSEQ multiplex PCR. The sample has 310,000 or so clones, roughly 90% seen once. The gene calls are TRBV5-6 and TRBJ2-2, with TRBD2 as a possible D gene (6 bases). The specimen sequenced was PBMCs. The receptor was derived from a woman aged 18-29 years in good health and CMV-seronegative. CDR3 bases: TGTGCCAGCAGCCCCGGGACTCCGGGGACCGGGGAGCTGTTTTTT. This codes for CASSPGTPGTGELFF.